Listed below are T cell receptor beta chains from one sample, sequenced in a study of shared clonotypes between healthy human individuals. Using immunoSEQ multiplex PCR, the repertoire was profiled, and TCRdb retains in-frame clones only, with some absent. Here the sample spans about 2 million clones, 95% being singletons. Material for sequencing was naive CD4+ T cells sorted from blood. These receptors were taken from a man aged 18 to 35 in good health. The CDR3 runs from the conserved cysteine through the conserved F or W. A D gene is named only where the DNA matches it firmly. Part of the rows lack a size; the others show once, few, many or a class for expanded clones.

d_call	j_call	v_call	clone_size	cdr3_aa	cdr3_nt
TRBD2	TRBJ2-1	TRBV4-2	-	CASSQDKPQRGAVDEQFF	TGTGCCAGCAGCCAAGATAAACCCCAGCGGGGGGCCGTGGATGAGCAGTTCTTC
-	TRBJ2-7	TRBV6-5	-	CASGAPHVLDEQYF	TGTGCCAGCGGGGCACCACATGTTCTCGACGAGCAGTACTTC
-	TRBJ1-1	TRBV12-2	-	CASRPRWRGRRTEAFF	TGTGCAAGTCGCCCCCGGTGGAGGGGGCGTCGGACTGAAGCTTTCTTT
-	TRBJ1-1	TRBV6-6	-	CASNLGGVDTEAFF	TGTGCCAGCAACCTAGGGGGTGTAGACACTGAAGCTTTCTTT
-	TRBJ1-4	TRBV5-1	-	CASSLDRENEKLFF	TGCGCCAGCAGCTTGGACAGGGAGAATGAAAAACTGTTTTTT
TRBD2	TRBJ2-5	TRBV28	-	CASRELAGALQETQYF	TGTGCCAGCAGGGAGCTAGCGGGGGCCCTCCAAGAGACCCAGTACTTC
-	TRBJ2-5	TRBV2	-	CASRPGGVRQETQYF	TGTGCCAGCAGGCCAGGGGGGGTGAGGCAAGAGACCCAGTACTTC
TRBD1	TRBJ1-2	TRBV2	-	CASSDSGGAPGYGYTF	TGTGCCAGCAGTGACTCAGGGGGCGCCCCGGGGTATGGCTACACCTTC
TRBD1	TRBJ2-3	TRBV11-3	-	CASSPMTGTVGTDTQYF	TGTGCCAGCAGCCCGATGACCGGGACAGTAGGCACAGATACGCAGTATTTT
-	TRBJ2-2	TRBV18	-	CASSQGRNTGELFF	TGTGCCAGCTCACAGGGGAGGAACACCGGGGAGCTGTTTTTT
TRBD1	TRBJ1-5	TRBV11-2	-	CASSFTGAGWPQHF	TGTGCCAGCAGTTTTACAGGGGCTGGGTGGCCCCAGCATTTT
-	TRBJ2-5	TRBV18	-	CASSPVRAPGTQYF	TGTGCCAGCTCACCCGTTCGGGCACCAGGGACCCAGTACTTC
TRBD1	TRBJ2-2	TRBV5-1	-	CASSDRGLTGGELFF	TGCGCCAGCAGCGACAGGGGCCTTACCGGCGGGGAGCTGTTTTTT
TRBD1	TRBJ2-7	TRBV19	-	CASSRPGQGAYEQYF	TGTGCCAGTAGTAGGCCGGGACAGGGAGCCTACGAGCAGTACTTC
-	TRBJ2-7	TRBV6-6	-	CASSPSGTYEQYF	TGTGCCAGCAGCCCGTCAGGGACATACGAGCAGTACTTC
TRBD1	TRBJ2-7	TRBV7-2	once	CASSIRQGSYEQYF	TGTGCCAGCAGCATAAGACAGGGTAGCTACGAGCAGTACTTC
TRBD1	TRBJ2-1	TRBV5-4	-	CASSSRQGSSYNEQFF	TGTGCCAGCAGCAGCCGACAGGGGAGCTCCTACAATGAGCAGTTCTTC
TRBD1	TRBJ1-2	TRBV30	-	CAWSVQTGGLNGYTF	TGTGCCTGGAGTGTTCAGACAGGGGGCTTGAATGGCTACACCTTC
TRBD2	TRBJ2-1	TRBV27	-	CASSPGSGLAGYNEQFF	TGTGCCAGCAGTCCCGGGTCGGGACTAGCGGGATACAATGAGCAGTTCTTC
-	TRBJ2-1	TRBV11-2	-	CASSPQGYEQFF	TGTGCCAGCAGCCCACAGGGATATGAGCAGTTCTTC
-	TRBJ1-4	TRBV29-1	-	CSVEDRGARKLFF	TGCAGCGTTGAAGATCGGGGGGCGCGGAAACTGTTTTTT
-	TRBJ2-3	TRBV19	-	CASSVASVPDTQYF	TGTGCCAGTAGTGTCGCTAGCGTCCCAGATACGCAGTATTTT
-	TRBJ1-4	TRBV7-9	-	CASSDTTNEKLFF	TGTGCCAGCAGCGACACAACTAATGAAAAACTGTTTTTT
-	TRBJ1-4	TRBV19	-	CASRPVGSLREKLFF	TGTGCCAGTAGGCCCGTGGGGAGTCTGCGAGAAAAACTGTTTTTT
-	TRBJ2-7	TRBV6-5	-	CASSYLQFYEQYF	TGTGCCAGCAGTTACCTACAGTTCTACGAGCAGTACTTC
-	TRBJ2-7	TRBV12-2	-	CARKIKTCGQATYEQYF	TGTGCAAGGAAGATCAAGACTTGTGGGCAGGCTACCTACGAGCAGTACTTC
TRBD1	TRBJ1-2	TRBV6-5	-	CASRTGQGGGYTF	TGTGCCAGCCGTACGGGACAGGGCGGTGGCTACACCTTC
TRBD1	TRBJ2-3	TRBV5-4	once	CASGLGRAGGGPVTDTQYF	TGTGCCAGCGGGCTGGGTAGGGCAGGGGGTGGGCCTGTCACAGATACGCAGTATTTT
-	TRBJ2-7	TRBV27	once	CASSLSERGSEQYF	TGTGCCAGCAGTTTATCGGAAAGGGGCTCCGAGCAGTACTTC
-	TRBJ2-7	TRBV23-1	-	CASSHLTHGHEQYF	TGCGCCAGCAGTCACCTGACCCATGGCCACGAGCAGTACTTC
-	TRBJ2-7	TRBV23-1	once	CASTPPMGQDPYEQYF	TGCGCCAGCACCCCACCAATGGGGCAGGACCCCTACGAGCAGTACTTC
TRBD2	TRBJ2-2	TRBV6-5	-	CASRLAGSGELFF	TGTGCCAGCCGACTAGCGGGGTCCGGGGAGCTGTTTTTT
TRBD1	TRBJ1-2	TRBV27	-	CASGTVRGSNYGYTF	TGTGCCAGCGGAACCGTCAGGGGGAGTAACTATGGCTACACCTTC
TRBD1	TRBJ1-2	TRBV28	-	CASSLPGQPSYGYTF	TGTGCCAGCAGCCTGCCGGGACAGCCTTCCTATGGCTACACCTTC
-	TRBJ2-7	TRBV11-2	-	CASSSDRNAAYEQYF	TGTGCCAGCAGCTCCGACAGGAATGCTGCCTACGAGCAGTACTTC
TRBD1	TRBJ2-1	TRBV5-1	-	CASRTTTGASNEQFF	TGCGCCAGCAGAACGACGACAGGGGCCAGCAATGAGCAGTTCTTC
-	TRBJ1-2	TRBV5-1	-	CASSLGGDSSSGYTF	TGCGCCAGCAGCTTGGGGGGAGACAGTTCTTCTGGCTACACCTTC
-	TRBJ1-2	TRBV30	-	CAWSVSRGGHF	TGTGCCTGGAGTGTTAGTAGGGGCGGTCACTTC
-	TRBJ2-1	TRBV7-9	-	CASSRKGADNEQFF	TGTGCCAGCAGCCGAAAGGGTGCGGACAATGAGCAGTTCTTC
TRBD2	TRBJ2-1	TRBV19	-	CASSIVGGGPRNEQFF	TGTGCCAGTAGTATAGTGGGGGGAGGGCCGAGGAATGAGCAGTTCTTC
TRBD1	TRBJ1-1	TRBV7-9	-	CASSADRGDTEAFF	TGTGCCAGCAGCGCAGACAGGGGGGACACTGAAGCTTTCTTT
TRBD2	TRBJ2-7	TRBV6-6	once	CASSYATSGISYEQYF	TGTGCCAGCAGTTACGCGACTAGCGGAATTTCCTACGAGCAGTACTTC
-	TRBJ2-5	TRBV20-1	-	CSAMQETQYF	TGCAGTGCTATGCAAGAGACCCAGTACTTC
TRBD1	TRBJ1-1	TRBV19	-	CASTTQGANTEAFF	TGTGCCAGTACTACACAGGGGGCTAACACTGAAGCTTTCTTT
-	TRBJ2-1	TRBV28	once	CASSSQLSSYNEQFF	TGTGCCAGCAGTTCACAGCTGAGCTCCTACAATGAGCAGTTCTTC
-	TRBJ2-7	TRBV6-1	-	CASSEDSIGLAAYEQYF	TGTGCCAGCAGTGAAGATTCTATAGGCCTCGCGGCCTACGAGCAGTACTTC